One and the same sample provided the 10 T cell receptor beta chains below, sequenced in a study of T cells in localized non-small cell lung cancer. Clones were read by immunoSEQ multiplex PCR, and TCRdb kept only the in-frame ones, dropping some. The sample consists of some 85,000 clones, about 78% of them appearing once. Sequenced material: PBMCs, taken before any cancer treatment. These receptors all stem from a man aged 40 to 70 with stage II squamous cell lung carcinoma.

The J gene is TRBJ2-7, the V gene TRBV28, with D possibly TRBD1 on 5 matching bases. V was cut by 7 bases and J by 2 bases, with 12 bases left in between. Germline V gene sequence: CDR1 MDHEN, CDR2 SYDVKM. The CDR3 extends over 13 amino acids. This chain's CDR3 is CASMRQSPYEQYF. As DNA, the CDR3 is TGTGCCAGCATGCGACAGAGCCCCTACGAGCAGTACTTC. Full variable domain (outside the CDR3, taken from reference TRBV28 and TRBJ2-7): DVKVTQSSRYLVKRTGEKVFLECVQDMDHENMFWYRQDPGLGLRLIYFSYDVKMKEKGDIPEGYSVSREKKERFSLILESASTNQTSMYLCASMRQSPYEQYFGPGTRLTVT.

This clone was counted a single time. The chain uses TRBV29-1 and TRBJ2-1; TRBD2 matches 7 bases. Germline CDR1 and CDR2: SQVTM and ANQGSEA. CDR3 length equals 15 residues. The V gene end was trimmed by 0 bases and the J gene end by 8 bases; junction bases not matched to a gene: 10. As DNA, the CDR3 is TGCAGCGTTGAAGATCTCGGGCGGGAGATCTATGAGCAGTTCTTC. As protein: CSVEDLGREIYEQFF.

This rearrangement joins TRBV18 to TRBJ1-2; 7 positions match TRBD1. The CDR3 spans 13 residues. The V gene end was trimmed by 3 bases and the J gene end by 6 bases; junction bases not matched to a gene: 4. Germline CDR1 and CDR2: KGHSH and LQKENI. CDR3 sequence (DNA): TGTGCCAGCTCACCGGACAGGAAGAATGGCTACACCTTC. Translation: CASSPDRKNGYTF. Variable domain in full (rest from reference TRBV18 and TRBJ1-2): NAGVMQNPRHLVRRRGQEARLRCSPMKGHSHVYWYRQLPEEGLKFMVYLQKENIIDESGMPKERFSAEFPKEGPSILRIQQVVRGDSAAYFCASSPDRKNGYTFGSGTRLTVV.

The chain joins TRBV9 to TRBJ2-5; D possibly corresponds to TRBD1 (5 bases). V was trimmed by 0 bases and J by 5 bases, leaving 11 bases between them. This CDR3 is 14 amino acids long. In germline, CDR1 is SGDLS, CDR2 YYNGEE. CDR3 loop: CASSVGRGGETQYF. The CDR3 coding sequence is TGTGCCAGCAGCGTAGGAAGGGGTGGGGAGACCCAGTACTTC.

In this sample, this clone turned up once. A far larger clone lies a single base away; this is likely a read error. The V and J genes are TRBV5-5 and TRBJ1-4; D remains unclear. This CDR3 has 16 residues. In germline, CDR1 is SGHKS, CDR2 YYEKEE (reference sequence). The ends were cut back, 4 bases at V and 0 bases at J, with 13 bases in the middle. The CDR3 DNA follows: TGTGCCAGCAGCCAAGTGACGTTTTCAACTAATGAAAAACTGTTTTTT. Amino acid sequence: CASSQVTFSTNEKLFF.

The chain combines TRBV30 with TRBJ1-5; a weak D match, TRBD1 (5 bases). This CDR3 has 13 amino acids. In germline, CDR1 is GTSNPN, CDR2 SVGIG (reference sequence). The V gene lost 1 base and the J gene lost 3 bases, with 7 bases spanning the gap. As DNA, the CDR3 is TGTGCCTGGAGTGGACAGTACAATCAGCCCCAGCATTTT. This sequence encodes CAWSGQYNQPQHF.

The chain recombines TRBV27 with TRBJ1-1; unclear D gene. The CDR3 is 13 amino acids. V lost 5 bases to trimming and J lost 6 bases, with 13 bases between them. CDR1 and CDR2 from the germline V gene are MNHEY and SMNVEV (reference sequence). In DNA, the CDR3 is TGTGCCAGCAGTCTGGCGTCCTTGGCTGAAGCTTTCTTT. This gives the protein CASSLASLAEAFF.

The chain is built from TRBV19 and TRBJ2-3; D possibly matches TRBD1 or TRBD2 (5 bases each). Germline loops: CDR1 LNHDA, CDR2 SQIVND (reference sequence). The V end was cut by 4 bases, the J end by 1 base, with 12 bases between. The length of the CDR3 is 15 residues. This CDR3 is CASSNNPGRTDTQYF. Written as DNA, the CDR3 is TGTGCCAGTAGTAATAATCCGGGACGCACAGATACGCAGTATTTT.

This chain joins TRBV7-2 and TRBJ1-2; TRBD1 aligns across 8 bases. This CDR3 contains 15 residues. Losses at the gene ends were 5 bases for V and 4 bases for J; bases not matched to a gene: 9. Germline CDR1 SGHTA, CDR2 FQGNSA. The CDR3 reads CASSTRQGFSYGYTF. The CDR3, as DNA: TGTGCCAGCAGCACCCGACAGGGGTTCAGCTATGGCTACACCTTC.

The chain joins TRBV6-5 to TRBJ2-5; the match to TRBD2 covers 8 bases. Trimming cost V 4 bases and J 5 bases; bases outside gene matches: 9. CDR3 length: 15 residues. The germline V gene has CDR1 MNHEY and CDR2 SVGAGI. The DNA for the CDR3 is TGTGCCAGCAGTTTTATAGCGGGGCGCATCGAGACCCAGTACTTC. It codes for CASSFIAGRIETQYF.